This T cell receptor (beta chain) was sequenced during a study of OX40 agonist ivuxolimab in advanced cancers. Whole-study results and caveats: Antigen targets of the expanded peripheral T cells went undetermined. Both CD4+ and CD8+ T cell populations in blood had undergone clonal expansion by week 6 at 0.1 to 3.0 mg/kg.

This CDR3 has 14 residues. Germline CDR1 and CDR2: MNHEY and SVGAGI. Trimming shortened V by 6 bases and J by 8 bases, and 14 bases separated the two germline ends. Details on this clone: Its antigen remains unknown.

Sequencing was performed with immunoSEQ multiplex PCR; in TCRdb, only in-frame clones are kept and a portion is missing. The sample carries almost 80,000 clones, more than 75% recorded once. With autoimmune disease history or systemic immunosuppression, patients were excluded. This TCR was sampled from an adult with an advanced solid tumor such as melanoma, head and neck, liver or kidney cancer. V usage is TRBV6-5 and J usage is TRBJ1-6, with D uncertain. The sequences come from CD4+ or CD8+ T cells sorted from blood, collected in a trial of the OX40 agonist ivuxolimab. The CDR3 here is CASRGWGGDSPLHF. Written as DNA, the CDR3 is TGTGCCAGCAGAGGATGGGGTGGGGATTCACCCCTCCACTTT.